What follows describes a single TCR beta chain. Its antigen is not known. This specimen comes from a study of long-term antiretroviral therapy in people with HIV. Broader study findings: Among HIV repertoires, CDR3 length ranges were narrower than those of controls.

Germline V gene sequence: CDR1 MNHEY, CDR2 SVGAGI. V was clipped by 2 bases and J by 7 bases, with 3 bases between them. The CDR3 spans 12 residues. This was the immunoSEQ v3.0 assay at survey level. Profiling relied on immunoSEQ multiplex PCR, and the TCRdb table lists in-frame clones only, not all of them. The sample holds about 7,100 clones; around four fifths are singletons and the top ten take 20% to 30%. DNA was extracted from around 1-10 million thawed cryopreserved PBMC. This chain links TRBV6-5 with TRBJ1-6, with D uncertain. The input for sequencing was unsorted PBMCs, taken 1.1 years after starting antiretroviral therapy. The clonotype was recovered from a man in his forties or fifties with HIV. The CDR3 protein is CASSYVNSPLHF. CDR3 nucleotide sequence: TGTGCCAGCAGTTACGTGAATTCACCCCTCCACTTT.